These T cell receptor beta chains were read from a single sample in a study of CD8 T cells in ankylosing spondylitis. TCRdb ran MiXCR on the 5' RACE reads and lists one entry per CDR3 protein. Found here are about 800,000 distinct CDR3 sequences, roughly 12% of them singletons; the top ten hold just over 0.5%. Specimen: blood, either unsorted or a sorted T cell fraction (not recorded which). The receptor source for this set is a male donor with ankylosing spondylitis. Both conserved end residues are part of each CDR3. A D gene is named only where the DNA matches it firmly. Size is stated for part of the rows, as once, few or many counts, or as a class when the clone is expanded.

TRBV6-5,few,TRBJ2-1,-,15,TGTGCCAGCAGTTACTCGACAAGCTCCTACAATGAGCAGTTCTTC,CASSYSTSSYNEQFF
TRBV19,-,TRBJ2-7,-,14,TGTGCCAGTACGCGAAAATCATGGGGCTACGAGCAGTACTTC,CASTRKSWGYEQYF
TRBV7-9,many,TRBJ1-1,-,14,TGTGCCAGCAGCCCCCCAAGGGGTGGCACTGAAGCTTTCTTT,CASSPPRGGTEAFF
TRBV5-5,-,TRBJ2-7,-,12,TGTGCCAGCAGCTTGGCCGGGGACAAGCAGTACTTC,CASSLAGDKQYF
TRBV28,many,TRBJ1-5,-,15,TGTGCCAGCAGTTTGGGTGGGGGGGTCAATCAGCCCCAGCATTTT,CASSLGGGVNQPQHF
TRBV9,-,TRBJ2-7,TRBD1,15,TGTGCCAGCAGCCCCTCGGACAGGGGGGTTTACGAGCAGTACTTC,CASSPSDRGVYEQYF
TRBV20-1,few,TRBJ2-3,-,15,TGCAGTGCTACGGGCCTCCACAGGGTACAGATCTCGTGGTATTTT,CSATGLHRVQISWYF
TRBV12-3/TRBV12-4,many,TRBJ1-1,-,14,TGTGCCAGCGCCCCACAGGGAGGTGGGACTGAAGCTTTCTTT,CASAPQGGGTEAFF
TRBV20-1,many,TRBJ2-5,-,11,TGCAGTGCCACGGACCAAGAGACCCAGTACTTC,CSATDQETQYF
TRBV15,few,TRBJ1-2,TRBD1,13,TGTGCCACCAGCAGAAGGGACAGCTATGGCTACACCTTC,CATSRRDSYGYTF
TRBV7-2,many,TRBJ2-5,-,13,TGTGCCAGCAGCTCCATATCTTCGGAGACCCAGTACTTC,CASSSISSETQYF
TRBV20-1,few,TRBJ2-3,-,12,TGCAGTGCCACGACCTACACAGATACGCAGTATTTT,CSATTYTDTQYF
TRBV4-3,-,TRBJ2-3,-,14,TGCGCCAGCAGGTCGACAGATGGCACAGATACGCAGTATTTT,CASRSTDGTDTQYF
TRBV29-1,-,TRBJ2-3,TRBD2,14,TGCAGCGTTATGACTAGCGGTAGCACAGATACGCAGTATTTT,CSVMTSGSTDTQYF
TRBV7-2,-,TRBJ2-1,TRBD1,15,TGTGCCAGCAGCACATACAGGGGCCCCTACAATGAGCAGTTCTTC,CASSTYRGPYNEQFF